This T cell receptor (beta chain) stems from a study of Ad26.COV2.S vaccination and SARS-CoV-2 variants. Stated treatment: roughly 20 received Ad26.COV2.S at low or high dose, single or two shots; 5 received placebo; per-sample allocation not given. Sampling occurred on day 63 after the first vaccine or placebo injection. Recruitment in Boston yielded a donor of adult age, 18-55 years. The shot given was an Ad26 vector that makes Wuhan-strain SARS-CoV-2 spike. Profiling relied on immunoSEQ multiplex PCR, and the TCRdb table lists in-frame clones only, not all of them. The top ten clones hold about 3.5% of a sample with around 350,000 clones, around 83% of them seen once. In germline, CDR1 is SGHRS, CDR2 YFSETQ. Trimming took off 4 bases at V and 5 bases at J, with 9 bases between the two ends. The CDR3 extends over 13 amino acids.

The specimen comprised peripheral blood, sampled in a trial of Ad26.COV2.S vaccine versus placebo. The chain combines TRBV5-1 with TRBJ1-4; D remains ambiguous. The sequence was obtained from a person between 18 and 60 years old who received the Ad26.COV2.S COVID-19 vaccine or a placebo. The CDR3 sequence is CASSPTGNEKLFF. The CDR3 bases are TGCGCCAGCAGCCCCACGGGCAATGAAAAACTGTTTTTT.